The 4 T cell receptor beta chains below come from one sample, sequenced in a study of T cell changes during pregnancy in multiple sclerosis. The data were produced by immunoSEQ multiplex PCR, yet TCRdb's version contains in-frame clones alone and is incomplete. The profile shows 80,000 to 95,000 clones, over 90% of them singletons. This specimen consisted of peripheral blood, obtained in the second trimester of pregnancy. These receptors all come from a female donor with multiple sclerosis, enrolled in a pregnancy study.

This chain uses TRBV5-1 with TRBJ1-2; TRBD1 is a possible D gene (6 bases). The V end lost 0 bases, the J end lost 6 bases, and 18 bases lay between the germline ends. The CDR3 covers 16 residues. Looked up from germline, CDR1 is SGHRS and CDR2 is YFSETQ. The CDR3 DNA reads TGCGCCAGCAGCTTGGACCTACCCCGGACAGAACATGGCTACACCTTC. Translating gives CASSLDLPRTEHGYTF.

The chain combines TRBV14 with TRBJ2-1; D might be TRBD2 (5 bases). Trimming took off 0 bases at V and 4 bases at J, with 10 bases between the two ends. Germline CDR1 reads SGHDN; CDR2 reads FVKESK. This CDR3 is built from 15 residues. The CDR3 loop reads CASSQERVIYNEQFF. CDR3 DNA sequence: TGTGCCAGCAGCCAAGAGCGGGTAATATACAATGAGCAGTTCTTC.

The chain recombines TRBV9 with TRBJ2-1, with 11 positions matching TRBD2. The J segment lost 7 bases and the V segment lost 0 bases, leaving 12 bases of the junction unmatched. Germline values: CDR1 SGDLS, CDR2 YYNGEE. The CDR3 covers 18 residues. This CDR3 is CASSVDPKLAGDPNEQFF. The CDR3, as DNA: TGTGCCAGCAGCGTAGACCCAAAACTAGCGGGAGACCCTAATGAGCAGTTCTTC.

The V and J genes are TRBV27 and TRBJ2-7, with TRBD2 matching over 11 bases. This CDR3 is 20 amino acids long. V gave up 4 bases and J gave up 0 bases; unmatched junction bases: 17. CDR1 and CDR2 (germline): MNHEY, SMNVEV (reference sequence). The CDR3 loop reads CASSSRNSGLADPFSYEQYF. CDR3 sequence (DNA): TGTGCCAGCAGTTCGAGGAACTCGGGACTAGCGGACCCTTTCTCCTACGAGCAGTACTTC.